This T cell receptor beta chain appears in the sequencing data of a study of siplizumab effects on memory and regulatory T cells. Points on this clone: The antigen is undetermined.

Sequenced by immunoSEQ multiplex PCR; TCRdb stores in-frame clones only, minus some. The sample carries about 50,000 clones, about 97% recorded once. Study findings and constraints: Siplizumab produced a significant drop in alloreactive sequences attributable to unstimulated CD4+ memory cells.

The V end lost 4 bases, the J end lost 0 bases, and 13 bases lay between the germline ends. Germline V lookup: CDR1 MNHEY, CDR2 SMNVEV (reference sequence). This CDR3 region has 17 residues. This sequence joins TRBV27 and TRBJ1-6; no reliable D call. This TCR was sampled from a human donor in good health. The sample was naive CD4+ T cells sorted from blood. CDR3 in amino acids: CASSWDVRSSYNSPLHF. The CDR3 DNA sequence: TGTGCCAGCAGTTGGGATGTCCGGAGCTCCTATAATTCACCCCTCCACTTT.